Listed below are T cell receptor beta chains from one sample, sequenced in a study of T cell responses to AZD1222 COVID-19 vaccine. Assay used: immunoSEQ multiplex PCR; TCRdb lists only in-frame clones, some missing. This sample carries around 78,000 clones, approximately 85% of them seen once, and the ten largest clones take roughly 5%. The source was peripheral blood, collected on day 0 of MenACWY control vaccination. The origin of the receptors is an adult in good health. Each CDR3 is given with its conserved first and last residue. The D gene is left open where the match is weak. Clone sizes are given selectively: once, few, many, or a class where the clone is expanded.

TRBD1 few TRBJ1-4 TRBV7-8 TGTGCCAGCAGCTCCCACCGACAGGGCGGCGTAGCTAATGAAAAACTGTTTTTT CASSSHRQGGVANEKLFF
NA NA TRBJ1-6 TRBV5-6 TGTGCCAGCAGCTTGGGGGCGGCGGGCCTGGGACCCCTCCACTTT CASSLGAAGLGPLHF
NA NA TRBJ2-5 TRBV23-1 TGCGCCAGCAGTCAACCCAAAAACCAAGAGACCCAGTACTTC CASSQPKNQETQYF
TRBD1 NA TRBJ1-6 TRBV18 TGTGCCAGCTCACGGACAGGGGATGGTTCACCCCTCCACTTT CASSRTGDGSPLHF
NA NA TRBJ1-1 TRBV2 TGTGCCAGCTCAGTGAACACTGAAGCTTTCTTT CASSVNTEAFF
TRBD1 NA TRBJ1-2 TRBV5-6 TGTGCCAGCAGCTTCGACAGGGCGGATGGCTACACCTTC CASSFDRADGYTF
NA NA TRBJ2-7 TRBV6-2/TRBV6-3 TGTGCCAGCAGTTACGGGCAGTCCTACGAGCAGTACTTC CASSYGQSYEQYF
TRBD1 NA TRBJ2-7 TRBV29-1 TGCAGCGTTGAGGACAGGGGCTACGAGCAGTACTTC CSVEDRGYEQYF
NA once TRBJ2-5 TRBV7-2 TGTGCCAGCAGCTTAGATCTCGGACAGCAAGAGACCCAGTACTTC CASSLDLGQQETQYF
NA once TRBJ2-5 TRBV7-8 TGTGCCAGCAGCCATCCTAATGGTGACCAGTACTTC CASSHPNGDQYF
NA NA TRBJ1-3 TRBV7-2 TGTGCCAGCAGCTTAGTATGGGGATCTGGAAACACCATATATTTT CASSLVWGSGNTIYF
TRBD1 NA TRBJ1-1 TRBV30 TGTGCCTGGAGTGTCGGGACAGGGGGTGAAGCTTTCTTT CAWSVGTGGEAFF
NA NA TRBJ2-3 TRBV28 TGTGCCAGCAGTTTACCCACAGATACGCAGTATTTT CASSLPTDTQYF
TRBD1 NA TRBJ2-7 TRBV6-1 TGTGCCAGCAGTGAAGATCGTGCGCGAGGACAGGGGGCCTACGAGCAGTACTTC CASSEDRARGQGAYEQYF
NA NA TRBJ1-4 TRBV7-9 TGTGCCAGCAGCTCGCAAACTAATGAAAAACTGTTTTTT CASSSQTNEKLFF
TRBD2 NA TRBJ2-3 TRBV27 TGTGCCAGCAGTTTAACGGGACTAGCGGTTGATACGCAGTATTTT CASSLTGLAVDTQYF
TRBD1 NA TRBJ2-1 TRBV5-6 TGTGCCAGCAGCTGGGACAGGAGACACAATGAGCAGTTCTTC CASSWDRRHNEQFF
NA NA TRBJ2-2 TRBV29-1 TGCAGCGTTGGACAGCCAACGAACACCGGGGAGCTGTTTTTT CSVGQPTNTGELFF
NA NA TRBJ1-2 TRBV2 TGTGCCAGCAGTCGAACAGGCCGTAACTATGGCTACACCTTC CASSRTGRNYGYTF
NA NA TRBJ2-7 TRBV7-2 TGTGCCAGCAGCTTATTGAGGAACGAGCAGTACTTC CASSLLRNEQYF
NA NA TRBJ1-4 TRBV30 TGTGCCTGGAGGTCCCGTTCCGGACTGACCAATGAAAAACTGTTTTTT CAWRSRSGLTNEKLFF
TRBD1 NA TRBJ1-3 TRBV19 TGTGCCAGTAGTGTGTCCGGGACAGCGGCTGGAAACACCATATATTTT CASSVSGTAAGNTIYF
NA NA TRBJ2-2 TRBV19 TGTGCCACCGAGCCAGGGCCCAACACCGGGGAGCTGTTTTTT CATEPGPNTGELFF
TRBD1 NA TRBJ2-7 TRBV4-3 TGCGCCAGCAGCCCACAACGGACAGGATCCTACGAGCAGTACTTC CASSPQRTGSYEQYF
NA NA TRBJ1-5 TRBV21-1 TGTGCCAGCATCTCTCGTGCCCGGAGTCAGCCCCAGCATTTT CASISRARSQPQHF
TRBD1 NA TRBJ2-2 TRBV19 TGTGCCAGTAGTATAGAGGCAGGGGGCACCGGGGAGCTGTTTTTT CASSIEAGGTGELFF
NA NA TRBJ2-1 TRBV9 TGTGCCAGCAGCACCCGACTAGGGGGAGGGTGGAATGAGCAGTTCTTC CASSTRLGGGWNEQFF
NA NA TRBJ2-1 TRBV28 TGTGCCAGCAGTTTTCGTGGTCGGGGCTCCTACAATGAGCAGTTCTTC CASSFRGRGSYNEQFF
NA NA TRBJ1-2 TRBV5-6 TGTGCCAGCAGCTTGTCGGGACGGAACTATGGCTACACCTTC CASSLSGRNYGYTF
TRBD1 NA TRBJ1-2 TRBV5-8 TGTGCCAGCAGCTGGGGGGGTCCGACAGGGAACTATGGCTACACCTTC CASSWGGPTGNYGYTF
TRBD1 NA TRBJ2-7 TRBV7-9 TGTGCCAGCAGCTCTGGGACAGGGGACTACGAGCAGTACTTC CASSSGTGDYEQYF
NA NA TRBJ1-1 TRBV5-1 TGCGCCAGCAGCCCGGACGTCCCCGAGAACACTGAAGCTTTCTTT CASSPDVPENTEAFF